The clone carrying this T cell receptor beta chain was detected ten times or more. Its antigen is as yet unknown. Each ophthalmopathy patient scored at least 3 on the Clinical Activity Score and at least 4 on NOSPECS grade, with duration under 3 months. Trimming removed 0 bases at V and 0 bases at J, with 10 bases between. Germline values: CDR1 SGHRS, CDR2 YFSETQ. The CDR3 length is 16 residues. This sample stems from a study of T cells in Graves' hyperthyroidism and ophthalmopathy. Study findings and constraints: Among clonotypes expanded in thyroid above 0.001, most were also found in blood. Classification by a 13 V-J model distinguished ophthalmopathy from stable hyperthyroidism. Onset of ophthalmopathy came a median roughly 6 months after the model predicted it.

RNA transcripts gave rise to amplified TCR beta CDR3 regions. HTBI primers were employed in a first-round RT-PCR of the TCR CDR3. MiXCR, run by TCRdb on the multiplex PCR reads, gives a single entry per CDR3 protein. This sample yields more than 350,000 distinct CDR3 sequences, of which around 15% are seen a single time; roughly 20% belongs to the top ten. The TCR was taken from a woman in her fifties or sixties with Graves' ophthalmopathy. Sequencing used blood. This chain joins TRBV5-1 and TRBJ2-1; the D is unclear. CDR3 nucleotides: TGCGCCAGCAGCTTGGCCCAGAGCCCCTCCTACAATGAGCAGTTCTTC. Amino acid sequence: CASSLAQSPSYNEQFF. The variable domain in full, completed from reference TRBV5-1 and TRBJ2-1, reads KAGVTQTPRYLIKTRGQQVTLSCSPISGHRSVSWYQQTPGQGLQFLFEYFSETQRNKGNFPGRFSGRQFSNSRSEMNVSTLELGDSALYLCASSLAQSPSYNEQFFGPGTRLTVL.